By proportion, the clone carrying this T cell receptor beta chain is medium-sized. The sample belongs to a study of blood T cell repertoires in COVID-19. Study context: From the United States, Italy and Spain came samples of acute and convalescent COVID-19.

Trimming removed 1 base from V and 3 bases from J, with 16 bases in between. Germline-derived CDR1 and CDR2 are LNHDA and SQIVND (reference sequence). The CDR3 runs 17 residues. Per the original data handling: Estimates of nucleated cell counts were drawn from the amplification of reference gene primers. Using immunoSEQ multiplex PCR, the repertoire was profiled, and TCRdb retains in-frame clones only, with some absent. The DNA was the basis for D and trimming; V, J and clone size are from that table. Of about 55,000 clones listed, roughly 90% are singletons. V is TRBV19 and J is TRBJ1-5, with D possibly matching TRBD1 (5 bases). The material sequenced was peripheral blood. The TCR was taken from a man older than 75 with acute or convalescent COVID-19. CDR3 sequence: CASSIGVGTGDNQPQHF. The CDR3 bases are TGTGCCAGTAGTATAGGAGTAGGGACTGGGGACAATCAGCCCCAGCATTTT.